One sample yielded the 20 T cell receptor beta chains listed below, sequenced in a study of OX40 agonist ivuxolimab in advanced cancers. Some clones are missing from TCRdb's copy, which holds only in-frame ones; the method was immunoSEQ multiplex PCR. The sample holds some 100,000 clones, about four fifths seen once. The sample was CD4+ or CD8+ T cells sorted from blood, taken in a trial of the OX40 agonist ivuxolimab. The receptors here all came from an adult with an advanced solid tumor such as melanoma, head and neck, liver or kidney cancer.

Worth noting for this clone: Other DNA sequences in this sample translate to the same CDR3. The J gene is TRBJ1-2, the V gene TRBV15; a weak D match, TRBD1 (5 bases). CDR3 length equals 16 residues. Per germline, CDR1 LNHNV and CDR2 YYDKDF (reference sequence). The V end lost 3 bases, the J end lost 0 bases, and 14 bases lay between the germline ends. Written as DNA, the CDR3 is TGTGCCACCAGCAGGGTCGCCTTGGGGGCTAACTATGGCTACACCTTC. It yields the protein CATSRVALGANYGYTF. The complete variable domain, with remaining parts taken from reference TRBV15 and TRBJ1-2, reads DAMVIQNPRYQVTQFGKPVTLSCSQTLNHNVMYWYQQKSSQAPKLLFHYYDKDFNNEADTPDNFQSRRPNTSFCFLDIRSPGLGDTAMYLCATSRVALGANYGYTFGSGTRLTVV.

CDR3 bases: TGTGCCAGCAGCGAAGGGGTGTTGGGTGGTGTCTATGGCTACACCTTC. Translating gives CASSEGVLGGVYGYTF. V gene TRBV9 combines with J gene TRBJ1-2; weak D call: TRBD1 (5 bases). Trimming shortened V by 3 bases and J by 4 bases, and 19 bases separated the two germline ends. This CDR3 spans 16 amino acids. Germline V gives CDR1 SGDLS, CDR2 YYNGEE.

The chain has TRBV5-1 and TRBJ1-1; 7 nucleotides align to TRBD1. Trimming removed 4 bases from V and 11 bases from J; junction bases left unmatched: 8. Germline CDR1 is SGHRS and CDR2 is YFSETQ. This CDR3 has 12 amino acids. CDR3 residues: CASSLDRVVAFF. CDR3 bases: TGCGCCAGCAGCCTTGACAGGGTTGTCGCTTTCTTT.

The CDR3 sequence: CASSEGVGVGETQYF. DNA for the CDR3: TGCGCCAGCAGTGAAGGGGTCGGGGTTGGAGAGACCCAGTACTTC. The chain uses TRBV10-2 and TRBJ2-5; D assignment may be TRBD1 or TRBD2 (5 bases each). This CDR3 has 15 residues. The germline gives CDR1 WSHSY, CDR2 SAAADI. V shed 3 bases and J shed 4 bases, with 15 bases lying between them.

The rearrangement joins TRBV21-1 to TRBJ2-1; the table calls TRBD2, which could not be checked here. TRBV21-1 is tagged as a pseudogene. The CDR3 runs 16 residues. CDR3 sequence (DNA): TGTGCCAGCAGCCCCCACGGGACTAGCGGGAGCAATGAGCAGTTCTTC. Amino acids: CASSPHGTSGSNEQFF.

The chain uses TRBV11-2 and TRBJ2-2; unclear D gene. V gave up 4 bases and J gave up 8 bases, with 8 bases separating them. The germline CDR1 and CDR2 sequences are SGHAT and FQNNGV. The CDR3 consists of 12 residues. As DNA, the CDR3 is TGTGCCAGCAGCTCACTTGCTGGGGAGCTGTTTTTT. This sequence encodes CASSSLAGELFF.

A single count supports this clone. CDR3 sequence: CASSSGSKNEQYF. CDR3 nucleotide sequence: TGTGCCAGTAGTAGCGGGAGTAAGAACGAGCAGTACTTC. The chain joins TRBV19 to TRBJ2-7; TRBD2 matches 7 bases. V gave up 4 bases and J gave up 5 bases; unmatched junction bases: 5. CDR3 length equals 13 residues. Germline V CDR1 and CDR2: LNHDA, SQIVND (reference sequence).

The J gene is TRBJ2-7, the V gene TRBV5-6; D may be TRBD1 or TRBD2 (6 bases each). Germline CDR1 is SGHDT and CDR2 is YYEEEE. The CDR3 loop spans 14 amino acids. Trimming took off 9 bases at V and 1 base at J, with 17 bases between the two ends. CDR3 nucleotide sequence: TGTGCCACGCCAACAGGGCGGGGTTCCTACGAGCAGTACTTC. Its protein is CATPTGRGSYEQYF.

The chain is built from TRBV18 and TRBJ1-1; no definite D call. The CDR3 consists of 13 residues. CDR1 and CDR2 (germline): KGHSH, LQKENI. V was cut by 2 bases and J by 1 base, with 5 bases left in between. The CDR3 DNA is TGTGCCAGCTCACCATCCCAGAACACTGAAGCTTTCTTT. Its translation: CASSPSQNTEAFF.

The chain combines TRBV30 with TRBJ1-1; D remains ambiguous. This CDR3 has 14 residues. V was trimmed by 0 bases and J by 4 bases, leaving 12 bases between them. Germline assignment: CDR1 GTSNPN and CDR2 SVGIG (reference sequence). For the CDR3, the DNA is TGTGCCTGGAGTGTAGGGCCTATGACCACTGAAGCTTTCTTT. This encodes CAWSVGPMTTEAFF.

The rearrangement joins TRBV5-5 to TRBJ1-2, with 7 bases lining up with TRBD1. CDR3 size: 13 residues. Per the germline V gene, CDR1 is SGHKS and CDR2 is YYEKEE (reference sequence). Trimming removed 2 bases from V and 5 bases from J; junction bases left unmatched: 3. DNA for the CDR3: TGTGCCAGCAGCTTACCGGGACAGTATGGCTACACCTTC. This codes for CASSLPGQYGYTF.

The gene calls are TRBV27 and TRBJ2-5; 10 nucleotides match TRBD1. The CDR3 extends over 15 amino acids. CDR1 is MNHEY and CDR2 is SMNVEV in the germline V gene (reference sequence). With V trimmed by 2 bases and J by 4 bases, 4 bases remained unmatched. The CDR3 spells CASSLGTGDGETQYF. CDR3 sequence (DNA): TGTGCCAGCAGTTTAGGGACAGGGGACGGAGAGACCCAGTACTTC.

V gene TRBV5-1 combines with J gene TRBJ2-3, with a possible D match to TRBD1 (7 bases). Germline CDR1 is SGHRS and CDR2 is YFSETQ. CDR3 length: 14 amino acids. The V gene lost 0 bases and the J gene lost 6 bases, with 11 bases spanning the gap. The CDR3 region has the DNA TGCGCCAGCAGCTTGGATCAGGGGGGTGATACGCAGTATTTT. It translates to CASSLDQGGDTQYF. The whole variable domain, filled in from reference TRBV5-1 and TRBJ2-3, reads KAGVTQTPRYLIKTRGQQVTLSCSPISGHRSVSWYQQTPGQGLQFLFEYFSETQRNKGNFPGRFSGRQFSNSRSEMNVSTLELGDSALYLCASSLDQGGDTQYFGPGTRLTVL.

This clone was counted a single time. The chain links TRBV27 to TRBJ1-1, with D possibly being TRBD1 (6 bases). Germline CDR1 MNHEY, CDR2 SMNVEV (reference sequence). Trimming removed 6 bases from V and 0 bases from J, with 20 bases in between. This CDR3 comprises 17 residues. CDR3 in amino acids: CASSPRGTGALNTEAFF. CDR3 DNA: TGTGCCAGCAGCCCGAGGGGGACGGGGGCCCTGAACACTGAAGCTTTCTTT.

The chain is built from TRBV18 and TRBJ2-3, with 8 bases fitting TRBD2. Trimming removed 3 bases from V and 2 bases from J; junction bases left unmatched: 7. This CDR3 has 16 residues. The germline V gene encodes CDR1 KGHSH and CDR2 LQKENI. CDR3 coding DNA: TGTGCCAGCTCACCGCCCAGCGGGGGCCTCACAGATACGCAGTATTTT. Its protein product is CASSPPSGGLTDTQYF.

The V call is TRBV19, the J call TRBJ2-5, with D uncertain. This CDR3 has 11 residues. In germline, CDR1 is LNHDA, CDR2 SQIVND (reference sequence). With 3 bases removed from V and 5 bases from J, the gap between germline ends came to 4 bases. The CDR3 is CASSIRETQYF. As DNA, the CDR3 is TGTGCCAGTAGTATCAGGGAGACCCAGTACTTC.

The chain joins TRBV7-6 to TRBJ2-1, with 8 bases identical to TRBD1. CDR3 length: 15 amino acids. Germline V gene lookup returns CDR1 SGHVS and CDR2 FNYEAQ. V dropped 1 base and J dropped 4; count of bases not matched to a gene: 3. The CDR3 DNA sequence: TGTGCCAGCAGCTTAGAGGACAGGGAGTACAATGAGCAGTTCTTC. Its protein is CASSLEDREYNEQFF.

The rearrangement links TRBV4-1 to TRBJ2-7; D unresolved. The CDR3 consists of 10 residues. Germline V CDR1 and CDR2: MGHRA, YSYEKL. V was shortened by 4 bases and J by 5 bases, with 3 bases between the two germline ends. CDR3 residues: CASSRDEQYF. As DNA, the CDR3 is TGCGCCAGCAGCCGAGACGAGCAGTACTTC.

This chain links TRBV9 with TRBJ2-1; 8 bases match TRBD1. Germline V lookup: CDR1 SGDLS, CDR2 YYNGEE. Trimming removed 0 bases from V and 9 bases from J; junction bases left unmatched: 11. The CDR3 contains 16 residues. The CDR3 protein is CASSVGVGQVSGEQFF. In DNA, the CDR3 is TGTGCCAGCAGCGTAGGGGTGGGACAGGTTAGCGGTGAGCAGTTCTTC.

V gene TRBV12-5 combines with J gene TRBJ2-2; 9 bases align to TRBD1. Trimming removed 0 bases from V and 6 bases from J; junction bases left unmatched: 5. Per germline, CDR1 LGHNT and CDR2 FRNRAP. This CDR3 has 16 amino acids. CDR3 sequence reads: CASGLVTGGGSGELFF. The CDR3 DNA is TGTGCTAGTGGTTTGGTTACAGGGGGCGGTTCCGGGGAGCTGTTTTTT.